This TCR beta chain was observed in a study of shared clonotypes between healthy human individuals. The germline gives CDR1 MDHEN, CDR2 SYDVKM. The trim removed 8 bases at V and 0 bases at J, leaving 15 bases unmatched. The CDR3 totals 18 residues. Produced via immunoSEQ multiplex PCR; TCRdb's table is partial and in-frame only. This repertoire shows around 1.4 million clones, approximately 98.5% found once; its top ten account for about 0.4%. The receptor's source is a man aged 30 to 39 in good health. Sequenced material: naive CD4+ T cells sorted from blood. This sample's subset: CD45RA+ positively selected. The rearrangement uses TRBV28 and TRBJ1-4, with TRBD1 identical over 7 bases. The CDR3 region has the DNA TGTGCCAGCGTCGGTGTAGACAGGGAGTCTGCAACTAATGAAAAACTGTTTTTT. Protein: CASVGVDRESATNEKLFF. The whole variable domain, filled in from reference TRBV28 and TRBJ1-4, reads DVKVTQSSRYLVKRTGEKVFLECVQDMDHENMFWYRQDPGLGLRLIYFSYDVKMKEKGDIPEGYSVSREKKERFSLILESASTNQTSMYLCASVGVDRESATNEKLFFGSGTQLSVL.